A selection of T cell receptor beta chains follows, all from one sample in a study of a mutant IDH1 vaccine in newly diagnosed glioma. No cognate antigen is known for these TCRs. Clones were read by immunoSEQ multiplex PCR, and TCRdb kept only the in-frame ones, dropping some. The sample includes around 76,000 clones, approximately 85% of them seen just once. The sample consisted of PBMCs, taken from a glioma patient whose treatment included an IDH1 peptide vaccine. The receptors derive from a woman in her forties or fifties with glioma. The CDR3 runs from the conserved cysteine through the conserved F or W. Each record gives: CDR3 protein, CDR3 DNA, J gene, D gene, clone size, V gene. D genes are given only for firm matches. Some rows have no size entry. The others give once, few or many, or a class for an expanded clone.

CASSLVWSQNTEAFF TGTGCCAGCAGCTTAGTATGGAGCCAGAACACTGAAGCTTTCTTT TRBJ1-1 NA NA TRBV11-2
CASSETGVVNSPLHF TGTGCCAGCAGTGAAACTGGGGTTGTTAATTCACCCCTCCACTTT TRBJ1-6 NA NA TRBV2
CASMRGPQNTEAFF TGTGCCAGCATGAGGGGGCCTCAGAACACTGAAGCTTTCTTT TRBJ1-1 TRBD1 NA TRBV9
CASAPGRSGELFF TGTGCTAGTGCGCCAGGGAGGTCCGGGGAGCTGTTTTTT TRBJ2-2 NA NA TRBV12-5
CASSPTGGGTEAFF TGTGCCAGCTCACCAACAGGGGGGGGCACTGAAGCTTTCTTT TRBJ1-1 TRBD1 once TRBV18
CASSDLGQGQETQYF TGCGCCAGCAGTGACTTGGGACAGGGCCAAGAGACCCAGTACTTC TRBJ2-5 TRBD1 NA TRBV10-2
CASSLKRVNYGYTF TGTGCCAGCAGCTTGAAACGGGTTAACTATGGCTACACCTTC TRBJ1-2 NA NA TRBV11-1
CASSPPPLPAGGPGELFF TGTGCCAGCAGCCCCCCCCCTCTCCCGGCGGGAGGGCCCGGGGAGCTGTTTTTT TRBJ2-2 TRBD2 NA TRBV5-8
CAWSQSRGPAFF TGTGCCTGGAGTCAGAGTAGGGGGCCAGCTTTCTTT TRBJ1-1 TRBD1 NA TRBV30
CASSFNAKTGRYYGYTF TGTGCCAGCAGTTTTAACGCCAAGACAGGTCGTTACTATGGCTACACCTTC TRBJ1-2 NA once TRBV27
CASSQIQGEKLFF TGCGCCAGCAGCCAGATACAGGGAGAAAAACTGTTTTTT TRBJ1-4 NA few TRBV4-1
CASSFGGAPTSTDTQYF TGCGCCAGCAGCTTCGGCGGGGCGCCAACTAGCACAGATACGCAGTATTTT TRBJ2-3 NA NA TRBV5-1
CASREDRSSYNEQFF TGTGCCAGCAGGGAAGACAGGAGCTCCTACAATGAGCAGTTCTTC TRBJ2-1 NA NA TRBV2
CASQGNNQPQHF TGTGCCAGTCAGGGTAATAATCAGCCCCAGCATTTT TRBJ1-5 NA NA TRBV5-6
CASSPRGGANYGYTF TGTGCCAGCAGCCCCCGGGGAGGGGCCAACTATGGCTACACCTTC TRBJ1-2 NA NA TRBV5-5
CASSLIASYNEQFF TGTGCCAGCAGTTTAATAGCGTCGTACAATGAGCAGTTCTTC TRBJ2-1 NA NA TRBV27
CASSTGQVNTGELFF TGTGCCAGTAGTACGGGACAGGTTAACACCGGGGAGCTGTTTTTT TRBJ2-2 TRBD1 NA TRBV19
CASSLGGDSNQPQHF TGTGCCAGCAGCTTAGGGGGGGATAGCAATCAGCCCCAGCATTTT TRBJ1-5 NA NA TRBV7-2
CASSAQGYQPQHF TGTGCCAGCAGTGCACAGGGGTATCAGCCCCAGCATTTT TRBJ1-5 TRBD1 NA TRBV6-6
CASSLTGPAQLSW TGTGCCAGCAGCTTGACGGGCCCCGCTCAACTATCCTGG TRBJ1-2 NA NA TRBV5-6
CASSNTEAFF TGTGCCAGCAGTAACACTGAAGCTTTCTTT TRBJ1-1 NA few TRBV2
CASIRGGNSPLHF TGTGCCAGTATTAGGGGGGGCAATTCACCCCTCCACTTT TRBJ1-6 NA NA TRBV2
CASSLESSGRADYEQYF TGTGCCAGCAGCTTGGAGTCTAGCGGGAGGGCCGATTACGAGCAGTACTTC TRBJ2-7 TRBD2 NA TRBV5-6
CASSPSSRGYYGYTF TGTGCCAGCAGTCCATCGTCCCGGGGGTACTATGGCTACACCTTC TRBJ1-2 NA NA TRBV27
CASNLNNEQFF TGTGCCAGCAACCTAAACAATGAGCAGTTCTTC TRBJ2-1 NA NA TRBV11-2
CASSQEMVAGGLTDTQYF TGTGCCAGCAGCCAAGAGATGGTAGCGGGAGGGCTCACAGATACGCAGTATTTT TRBJ2-3 TRBD2 NA TRBV4-2
CASFPGGLNTEAFF TGTGCCAGTTTTCCGGGGGGATTGAACACTGAAGCTTTCTTT TRBJ1-1 NA NA TRBV6-1
CASSFGSGIDTQYF TGTGCCAGCAGCTTCGGTAGCGGGATAGATACGCAGTATTTT TRBJ2-3 TRBD2 once TRBV7-9
CASSTSGGQGSYEQYF TGTGCCAGCAGTACAAGTGGGGGACAGGGATCCTACGAGCAGTACTTC TRBJ2-7 TRBD1 NA TRBV11-1
CASSLPYGTERGEKLFF TGTGCCAGCAGCTTACCGTATGGCACTGAACGGGGCGAAAAACTGTTTTTT TRBJ1-4 NA NA TRBV7-6
CASSLADRVIPQHF TGTGCCAGCAGTTTGGCGGACAGGGTTATTCCCCAGCATTTT TRBJ1-5 TRBD1 few TRBV28
CASSFDGSGNTIYF TGTGCCAGCAGCTTTGACGGCTCTGGAAACACCATATATTTT TRBJ1-3 NA NA TRBV7-9
CASSLAQSQLVYEQYF TGTGCCAGCAGCTTAGCGCAGTCCCAATTAGTCTACGAGCAGTACTTC TRBJ2-7 NA NA TRBV7-9
CASSYGQGAGDTQYF TGTGCCAGCAGCTATGGGCAGGGGGCTGGAGATACGCAGTATTTT TRBJ2-3 TRBD1 NA TRBV7-3
CAWSEAASYNEQFF TGTGCCTGGAGCGAGGCAGCATCCTACAATGAGCAGTTCTTC TRBJ2-1 NA NA TRBV30